The 17 T cell receptor beta chains below come from one sample, sequenced in a study of T cell responses to AZD1222 COVID-19 vaccine. Sequencing was performed with immunoSEQ multiplex PCR; in TCRdb, only in-frame clones are kept and a portion is missing. The profile covers some 140,000 clones, with 88% appearing a single time and 3% to 3.5% taken by the ten largest. Sequencing was performed on peripheral blood, taken on day 0 of AZD1222 vaccination. The receptors were gathered from an adult in good health.

This chain uses TRBV7-8 with TRBJ1-5; 9 bases are a match to TRBD1. Germline assignment: CDR1 SGHVS and CDR2 FQNEAQ. With V trimmed by 5 bases and J by 0 bases, 8 bases remained unmatched. The CDR3 covers 17 residues. The CDR3 reads CASSPLTGGLSNQPQHF. In DNA form, the CDR3 reads TGTGCCAGCAGCCCGCTCACAGGGGGCCTTAGCAATCAGCCCCAGCATTTT.

This clone appeared a single time. This chain uses TRBV4-3 with TRBJ1-3; D is ambiguous. CDR1 is LGHNA and CDR2 is YSLEER in the germline V gene. The CDR3 length is 16 residues. V lost 4 bases and J 4 bases, leaving 17 bases between the germline ends. The DNA for the CDR3 is TGCGCCAGCAGCCCGGAGGTCCGACTCGTAGGAAACACCATATATTTT. Its translation is CASSPEVRLVGNTIYF.

V usage is TRBV18 and J usage is TRBJ1-1; TRBD1 matches at 8 bases. The CDR3 consists of 16 residues. Germline V lookup: CDR1 KGHSH, CDR2 LQKENI. Trimming cost V 3 bases and J 1 base; bases outside gene matches: 7. As DNA, the CDR3 is TGTGCCAGCTCACCCGAAATCGGGACAGGGAACACTGAAGCTTTCTTT. Amino acids: CASSPEIGTGNTEAFF.

The rearrangement joins TRBV27 to TRBJ1-2; 9 bases fit TRBD1. CDR3 size: 15 residues. Trimming cost V 6 bases and J 1 base; bases outside gene matches: 6. The germline CDR1 and CDR2 sequences are MNHEY and SMNVEV (reference sequence). Written as DNA, the CDR3 is TGTGCCAGCAGCCCCGGACAGGGGAATAACTATGGCTACACCTTC. Amino acid sequence: CASSPGQGNNYGYTF.

The chain carries TRBV28 and TRBJ2-1, with D perhaps TRBD2 (5 bases). There are 14 residues in the CDR3. Germline V gene lookup returns CDR1 MDHEN and CDR2 SYDVKM. Trimming pared 11 bases from V and 0 bases from J, leaving 14 bases between. CDR3 residues: CAGIPGSSYNEQFF. The DNA of the CDR3 is TGTGCCGGCATTCCGGGGAGCTCCTACAATGAGCAGTTCTTC.

CDR3 nucleotides: TGTGCCAGCAGCCGGGACAGGGACTACGAGCAGTACTTC. It encodes CASSRDRDYEQYF. The chain uses TRBV6-5 and TRBJ2-7; TRBD1 matches at 9 bases. Germline-derived CDR1 and CDR2 are MNHEY and SVGAGI. V was pared by 6 bases and J by 3 bases, with 3 bases of the junction left unmatched. The CDR3 is 13 amino acids.

V and J are TRBV3-1 (or the pseudogene TRBV3-2) and TRBJ2-5; 12 nucleotides line up with TRBD2. J was trimmed by 5 bases and V by 2 bases; bases with no gene match: 0. This CDR3 comprises 14 residues. Germline V gives CDR1 LGHDT, CDR2 YNNKEL (reference sequence). The CDR3 DNA sequence: TGTGCCAGCAGCCAAACTAGCGGGGGGGAGACCCAGTACTTC. Its protein product is CASSQTSGGETQYF.

The rearrangement links TRBV6-5 to TRBJ2-7, with D tentatively TRBD1 (5 bases). CDR3 length: 15 residues. V was cut by 2 bases and J by 2 bases, with 13 bases left in between. Germline V gives CDR1 MNHEY, CDR2 SVGAGI. The CDR3 DNA follows: TGTGCCAGCAGTTACGGTGCAGGGCGCACCTACGAGCAGTACTTC. The encoded protein is CASSYGAGRTYEQYF.

The chain uses TRBV11-2 and TRBJ1-6; D is unresolved. Germline CDR1 reads SGHAT; CDR2 reads FQNNGV. This CDR3 is built from 15 residues. V was pared by 0 bases and J by 5 bases, with 8 bases between. This chain's CDR3 is CASSLEWRNNSPLHF. The CDR3 coding sequence is TGTGCCAGCAGCTTAGAATGGAGAAATAATTCACCCCTCCACTTT.

The V call is TRBV11-2, the J call TRBJ1-2; 9 bases map to TRBD1. This CDR3 comprises 16 residues. Trimming at V came to 2 bases and at J to 8 bases, leaving 12 bases not matched to a gene. Germline V CDR1 and CDR2: SGHAT, FQNNGV. This chain's CDR3 is CASSLINLDRGRGYTF. The DNA of the CDR3 is TGTGCCAGCAGCTTAATTAATCTGGACAGGGGCCGGGGCTACACCTTC.

This chain links TRBV7-2 with TRBJ2-1, with D possibly matching TRBD1 (5 bases). Germline assignment: CDR1 SGHTA and CDR2 FQGNSA. This CDR3 region has 15 residues. The germline V and J ends were trimmed by 0 bases and 9 bases, with 15 bases remaining between them. The CDR3 bases are TGTGCCAGCAGCTTAGCGCAGGGTGGTGTTGGTGAGCAGTTCTTC. Translation gives CASSLAQGGVGEQFF.

The chain is built from TRBV6-6 and TRBJ2-2; 11 positions match TRBD2. The V gene end was trimmed by 6 bases and the J gene end by 6 bases; junction bases not matched to a gene: 6. Looked up from germline, CDR1 is MNHNY and CDR2 is SVGAGI (reference sequence). CDR3 length: 15 residues. This CDR3 is CASRLAGGLSGELFF. The CDR3 DNA reads as TGTGCCAGCAGATTAGCGGGGGGGCTGTCCGGGGAGCTGTTTTTT.

The chain carries TRBV28 and TRBJ1-2; D not certain. In germline, CDR1 is MDHEN, CDR2 SYDVKM. The CDR3 has 12 residues. V lost 0 bases to trimming and J lost 4 bases, with 3 bases between them. The DNA for the CDR3 is TGTGCCAGCAGTTTATGGGGCTATGGCTACACCTTC. Protein: CASSLWGYGYTF.

V is TRBV27 and J is TRBJ2-1; D unresolved. Looked up from germline, CDR1 is MNHEY and CDR2 is SMNVEV (reference sequence). Trimming removed 6 bases at V and 7 bases at J, with 19 bases between. This CDR3 region has 15 residues. The CDR3 here is CASRTRPSPENEQFF. As DNA, the CDR3 is TGTGCCAGCAGAACTCGCCCAAGCCCCGAGAATGAGCAGTTCTTC.

The chain couples TRBV4-3 to TRBJ1-4; 10 positions match TRBD1. V lost 4 bases, J lost 0 bases, and 11 bases stayed unmatched. Germline assignment: CDR1 LGHNA and CDR2 YSLEER. This CDR3 has 19 amino acids. Here the CDR3 DNA reads TGCGCCAGCAGCCGGGACAGGGGCTATTCAACCGCAACTAATGAAAAACTGTTTTTT. Its translation is CASSRDRGYSTATNEKLFF.

The V and J genes are TRBV3-1 (or the pseudogene TRBV3-2) and TRBJ1-3, with D unclear. Germline V gene sequence: CDR1 LGHDT, CDR2 YNNKEL (reference sequence). V lost 7 bases, J lost 3 bases, and 13 bases lay in between. The CDR3 runs to 14 residues. CDR3: CASTEAVVGNTIYF. As DNA, the CDR3 is TGTGCCAGCACCGAGGCGGTAGTTGGAAACACCATATATTTT.

A few counts support this clone. V and J are TRBV24-1 and TRBJ2-1; D is possibly TRBD1 or TRBD2 (7 bases each). The germline V gene encodes CDR1 KGHDR and CDR2 SFDVKD. Deletions cut 6 bases from V and 7 bases from J, with 18 bases between. The CDR3 has 15 residues. CDR3 sequence (DNA): TGTGCCACCAGTAGCGGGACAGAAAATTTTAATGAGCAGTTCTTC. The encoded protein is CATSSGTENFNEQFF.